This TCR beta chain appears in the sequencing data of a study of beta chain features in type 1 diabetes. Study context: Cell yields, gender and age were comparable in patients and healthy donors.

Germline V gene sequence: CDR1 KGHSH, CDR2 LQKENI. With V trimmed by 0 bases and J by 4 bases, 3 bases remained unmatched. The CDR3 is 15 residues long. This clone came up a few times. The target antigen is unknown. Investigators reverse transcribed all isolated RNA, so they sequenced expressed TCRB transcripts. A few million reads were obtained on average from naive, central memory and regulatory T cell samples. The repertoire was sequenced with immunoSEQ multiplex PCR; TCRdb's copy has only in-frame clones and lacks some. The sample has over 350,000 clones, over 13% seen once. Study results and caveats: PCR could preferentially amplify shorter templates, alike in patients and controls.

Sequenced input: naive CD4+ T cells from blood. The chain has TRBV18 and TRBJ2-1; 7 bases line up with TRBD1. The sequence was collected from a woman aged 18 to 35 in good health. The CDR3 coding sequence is TGTGCCAGCTCACCACCGACGACAGGGTACAATGAGCAGTTCTTC. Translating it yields CASSPPTTGYNEQFF.